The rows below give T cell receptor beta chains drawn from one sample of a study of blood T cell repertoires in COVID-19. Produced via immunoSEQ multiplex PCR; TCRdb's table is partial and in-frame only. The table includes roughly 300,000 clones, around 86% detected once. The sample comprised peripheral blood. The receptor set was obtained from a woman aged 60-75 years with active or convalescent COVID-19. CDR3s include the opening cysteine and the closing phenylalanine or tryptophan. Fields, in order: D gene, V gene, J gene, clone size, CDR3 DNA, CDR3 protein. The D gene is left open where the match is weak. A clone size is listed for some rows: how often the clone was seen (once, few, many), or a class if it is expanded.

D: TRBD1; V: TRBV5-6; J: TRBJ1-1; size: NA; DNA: TGTGCCAGCAGCCCGACAGGGTATATGGACACTGAAGCTTTCTTT; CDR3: CASSPTGYMDTEAFF
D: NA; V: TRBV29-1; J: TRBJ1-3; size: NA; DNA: TGCAGCGCCTGGCCTTACTCTGGAAACACCATATATTTT; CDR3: CSAWPYSGNTIYF
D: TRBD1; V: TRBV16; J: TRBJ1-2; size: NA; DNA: TGTGCCAGCAGCCGGGACAGGGCTAACTATGGCTACACCTTC; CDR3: CASSRDRANYGYTF
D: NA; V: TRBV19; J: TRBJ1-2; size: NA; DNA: TGTGCCAGTAGTAAGGACCAGGGAACCTATGGCTACACCTTC; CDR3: CASSKDQGTYGYTF
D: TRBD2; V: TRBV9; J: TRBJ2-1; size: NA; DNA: TGTGCCAGCAGCGTAGGAGACGGGGGGGCCTTACTCTACAATGAGCAGTTCTTC; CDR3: CASSVGDGGALLYNEQFF
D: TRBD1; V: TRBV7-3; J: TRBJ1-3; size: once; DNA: TGTGCCAGCAGCCGTGACAGGGAAAACACCATATATTTT; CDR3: CASSRDRENTIYF
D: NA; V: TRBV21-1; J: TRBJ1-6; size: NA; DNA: TGTGCCAGCAGCAAATTCGGGACAGCCCCGGGGCCTGATAATTCACCCCTCCACTTT; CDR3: CASSKFGTAPGPDNSPLHF
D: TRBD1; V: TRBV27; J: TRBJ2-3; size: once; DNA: TGTGCCAGCAGTTTAAATCCCGGGACAGGTTCAGATACGCAGTATTTT; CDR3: CASSLNPGTGSDTQYF
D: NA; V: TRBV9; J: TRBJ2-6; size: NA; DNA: TGTGCCAGCACCCTCAGTTACTCTGGGGCCAACGTCCTGACTTTC; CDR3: CASTLSYSGANVLTF
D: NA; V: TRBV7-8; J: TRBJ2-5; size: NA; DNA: TGTGCCAGCAGCTTAGAAGTAGCGGTGACCCAGTACTTC; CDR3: CASSLEVAVTQYF
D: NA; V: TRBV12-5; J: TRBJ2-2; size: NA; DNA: TGTGCTAGTGGTTTGGGCGGCAGAGTGAACACCGGGGAGCTGTTTTTT; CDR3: CASGLGGRVNTGELFF
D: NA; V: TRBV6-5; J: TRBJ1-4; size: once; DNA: TGTGCCAGCAGTTACTCGAGCAGGGCGGGGGAAAAACTGTTTTTT; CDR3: CASSYSSRAGEKLFF
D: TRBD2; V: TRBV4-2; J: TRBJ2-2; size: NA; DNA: TGTGCCAGCAGCCAAGCGGCGGGGGGGCCGGGCACCGGGGAGCTGTTTTTT; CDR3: CASSQAAGGPGTGELFF
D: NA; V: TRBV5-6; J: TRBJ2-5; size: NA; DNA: TGTGCCAGCAGCTCCATAGTACAGGACCGGACGAGAGGACAAGAGACCCAGTACTTC; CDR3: CASSSIVQDRTRGQETQYF
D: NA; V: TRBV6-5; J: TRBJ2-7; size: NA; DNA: TGTGCCAGCAGAGAGGAGTACGAGCAGTACTTC; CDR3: CASREEYEQYF
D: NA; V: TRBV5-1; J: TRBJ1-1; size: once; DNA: TGCGCCAGCAGCTTGGCCGATTTCGGGGGGCGCGTACGGACCGGAGCTTTCTTT; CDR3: CASSLADFGGRVRTGAFF
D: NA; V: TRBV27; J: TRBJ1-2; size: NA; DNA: TGTGCCAGCAGTCCGGGGGGTGGCGCTGGCTACACCTTC; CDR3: CASSPGGGAGYTF
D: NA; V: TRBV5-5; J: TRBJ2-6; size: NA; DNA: TGTGCCAGCAAGCAAGGAGGAGTTGGGGCCAACGTCCTGACTTTC; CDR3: CASKQGGVGANVLTF
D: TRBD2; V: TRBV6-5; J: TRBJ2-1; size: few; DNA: TGTGCCAGCAGTTACTCAGTGGCGGGGGGGTACAATGAGCAGTTCTTC; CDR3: CASSYSVAGGYNEQFF
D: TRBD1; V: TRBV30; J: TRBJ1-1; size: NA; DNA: TGTGCCTGGAGGACGACAGGGGGGACTGAAGCTTTCTTT; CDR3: CAWRTTGGTEAFF
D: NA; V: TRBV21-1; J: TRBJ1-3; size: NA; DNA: TGTGCCAGCAGCGCAAGAACTAGGGTTTCTGGAAACACCATATATTTT; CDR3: CASSARTRVSGNTIYF
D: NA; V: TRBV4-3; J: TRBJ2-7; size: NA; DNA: TGCGCCAGCAGCCACCCCGGGGACGAGCAGTACTTC; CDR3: CASSHPGDEQYF
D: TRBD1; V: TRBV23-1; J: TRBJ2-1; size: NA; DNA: TGCGCCAGCAGTCCCCCTGGGGACAGGGCCTACAATGAGCAGTTCTTC; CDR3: CASSPPGDRAYNEQFF
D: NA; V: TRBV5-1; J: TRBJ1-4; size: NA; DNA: TGCGCCAGCAGCCCGACAGCAACTAATGAAAAACTGTTTTTT; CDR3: CASSPTATNEKLFF
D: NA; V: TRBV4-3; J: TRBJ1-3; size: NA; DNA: TGCGCCAGCAGCCAAGGTATAGCGGGAAACACCATATATTTT; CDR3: CASSQGIAGNTIYF
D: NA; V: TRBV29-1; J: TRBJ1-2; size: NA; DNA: TGCAGCGTCGTGGGAAATACAGGGCCTAACATTCATTCGCCCTACTATGGCTACACCTTC; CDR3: CSVVGNTGPNIHSPYYGYTF
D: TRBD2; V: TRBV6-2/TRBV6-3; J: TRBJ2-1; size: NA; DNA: TGTGCCAGCAGTTACTCGAAGCTATTAGCGGGGGGGCCCTACAATGAGCAGTTCTTC; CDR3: CASSYSKLLAGGPYNEQFF
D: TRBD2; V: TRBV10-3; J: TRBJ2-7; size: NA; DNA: TGTGCCATCAGTGAGTCGGGGGAGCGGGGGCTCACCTACGAGCAGTACTTC; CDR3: CAISESGERGLTYEQYF
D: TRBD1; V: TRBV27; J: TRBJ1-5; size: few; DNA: TGTGCCAGCTGCGACAGGGGGCGCGACAATCAGCCCCAGCATTTT; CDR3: CASCDRGRDNQPQHF
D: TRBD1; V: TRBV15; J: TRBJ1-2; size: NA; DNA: TGTGCCACCAGCAAATGGAGGGACAGGCCTAACTATGGCTACACCTTC; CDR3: CATSKWRDRPNYGYTF
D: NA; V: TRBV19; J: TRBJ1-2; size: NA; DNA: TGTGCCAGTAGTCTCGACAGGAACTATGGCTACACCTTC; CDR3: CASSLDRNYGYTF
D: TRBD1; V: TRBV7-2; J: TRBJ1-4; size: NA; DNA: TGTGCCAGCAGCTTAGCGGGGGTGGGGACAGAAGGACTGTTTTTT; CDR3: CASSLAGVGTEGLFF
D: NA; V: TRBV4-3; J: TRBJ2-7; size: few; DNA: TGCGCCAGCAGCCAATTCTTGGGGGGGGCCGAGCAGTACTTC; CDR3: CASSQFLGGAEQYF
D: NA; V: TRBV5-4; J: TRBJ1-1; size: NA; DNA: TGTGCCAGCAGCTTGACGGATCAGGCCACTGAAGCTTTCTTT; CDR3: CASSLTDQATEAFF
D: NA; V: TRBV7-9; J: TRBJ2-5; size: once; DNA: TGTGCCAGCAGCTTAGTCCCTGAAGAGACCCAGTACTTC; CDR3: CASSLVPEETQYF
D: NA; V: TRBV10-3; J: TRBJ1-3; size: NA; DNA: TGTGCCATCAGTGAGCCAAGCCCCTTGAGTCACACCATATATTTT; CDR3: CAISEPSPLSHTIYF
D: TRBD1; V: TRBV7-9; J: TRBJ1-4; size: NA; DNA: TGTGCCAGCAGCTTAGTAGGGGGCGGTCCAACTAATGAAAAACTGTTTTTT; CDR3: CASSLVGGGPTNEKLFF
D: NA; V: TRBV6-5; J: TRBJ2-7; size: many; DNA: TGTGCCAGCAGTCGTAGCCGACAGGCCCGGGAGCAGTACTTC; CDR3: CASSRSRQAREQYF
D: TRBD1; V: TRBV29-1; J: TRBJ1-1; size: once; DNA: TGCAGCGCCTCAGGGGGCGGGATTCCTGAAGCTTTCTTT; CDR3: CSASGGGIPEAFF
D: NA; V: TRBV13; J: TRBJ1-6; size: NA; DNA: TGTGCCAGCAGCTTAGGCCTGAATTCACCCCTCCACTTT; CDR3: CASSLGLNSPLHF
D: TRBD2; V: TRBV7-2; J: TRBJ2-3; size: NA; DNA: TGTGCCAGCAGCTCCCGGGGGACTAGCGGGGGGCCCCAGGGAGCGCAGTATTTT; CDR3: CASSSRGTSGGPQGAQYF
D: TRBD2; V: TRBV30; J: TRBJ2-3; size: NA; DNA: TGTGCCTGGGGGCGAACCGGGGGGGGCACAGATACGCAGTATTTT; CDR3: CAWGRTGGGTDTQYF
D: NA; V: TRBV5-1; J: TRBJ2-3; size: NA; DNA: TGCGCCAGCAGCCTAGGCGGCGGGGGCGATCTCACAGATACGCAGTATTTT; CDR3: CASSLGGGGDLTDTQYF
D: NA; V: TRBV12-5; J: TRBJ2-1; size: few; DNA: TGTGCTAGTGGGCCTGTCGGTGAGCAGTTCTTC; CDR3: CASGPVGEQFF
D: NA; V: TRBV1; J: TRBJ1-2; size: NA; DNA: TGCACCAGCAGCCAGGCCGACAGACGCTATGGCTACACCTTC; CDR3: CTSSQADRRYGYTF